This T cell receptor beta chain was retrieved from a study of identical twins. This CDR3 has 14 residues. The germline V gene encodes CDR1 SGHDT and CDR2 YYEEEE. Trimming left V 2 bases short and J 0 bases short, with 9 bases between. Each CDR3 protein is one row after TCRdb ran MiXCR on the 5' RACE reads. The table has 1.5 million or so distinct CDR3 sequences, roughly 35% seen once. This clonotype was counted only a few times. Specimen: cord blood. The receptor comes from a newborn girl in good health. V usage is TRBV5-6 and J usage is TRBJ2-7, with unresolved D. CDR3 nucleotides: TGTGCCAGCAGCTTTAACCCGACCTCCTACGAGCAGTACTTC. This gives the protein CASSFNPTSYEQYF.